These T cell receptor beta chains were read from a single sample in a study of graft-versus-host responses after intestinal transplantation. Profiled with immunoSEQ multiplex PCR; TCRdb holds only in-frame clones, not every one. Of about 57,000 clones listed, 85% to 90% are singletons. The sequencing used PBMCs, collected 26 days after transplant. The receptor source for this set is a human patient who received an intestinal transplant, so some T cells may come from the graft donor. Each CDR3 is given with its conserved first and last residue. A D gene is named only where the DNA matches it firmly. A row's size may be missing; if present it is once, few, many or a size class.

d_call: NA; v_call: TRBV15; cdr3_length: 14; j_call: TRBJ1-5; clone_size: NA; cdr3_nt: TGTGCCACCAGCCGCGCGGGGGGCGGTCAGCCCCAGCATTTT; cdr3_aa: CATSRAGGGQPQHF
d_call: NA; v_call: TRBV27; cdr3_length: 13; j_call: TRBJ2-2; clone_size: NA; cdr3_nt: TGTGCCAGCAGTCTTACAATTACCGGGGAGCTGTTTTTT; cdr3_aa: CASSLTITGELFF
d_call: NA; v_call: TRBV28; cdr3_length: 15; j_call: TRBJ2-7; clone_size: NA; cdr3_nt: TGTGCCAGCAGTCCGGATCCAGGTCGCGCCTACGAGCAGTACTTC; cdr3_aa: CASSPDPGRAYEQYF
d_call: NA; v_call: TRBV7-6; cdr3_length: 14; j_call: TRBJ2-3; clone_size: NA; cdr3_nt: TGTGCCAGCAGCTTAGGGGGGGAGGGACAACGGCAGTTTTTT; cdr3_aa: CASSLGGEGQRQFF
d_call: NA; v_call: TRBV25-1; cdr3_length: 15; j_call: TRBJ1-1; clone_size: NA; cdr3_nt: TGTGCCAGCAGTCACGGGGGGCGCGGGTCCGTGGAAGCTTTCTTT; cdr3_aa: CASSHGGRGSVEAFF
d_call: NA; v_call: TRBV2; cdr3_length: 14; j_call: TRBJ1-1; clone_size: NA; cdr3_nt: TGTGCCAGCAGTGGTGAGGGTTGGGAAACTGAAGCTTTCTTT; cdr3_aa: CASSGEGWETEAFF
d_call: NA; v_call: TRBV5-1; cdr3_length: 11; j_call: TRBJ2-1; clone_size: NA; cdr3_nt: TGCGCCAGCAGCTCCAACAATGAGCAGTTCTTC; cdr3_aa: CASSSNNEQFF
d_call: NA; v_call: TRBV5-4; cdr3_length: 14; j_call: TRBJ2-2; clone_size: NA; cdr3_nt: TGTGCCAGCAGCAAGGAGAGGGGGACCGGGGAGCTGTTTTTT; cdr3_aa: CASSKERGTGELFF
d_call: NA; v_call: TRBV29-1; cdr3_length: 10; j_call: TRBJ2-1; clone_size: NA; cdr3_nt: TGCAGCGTTGATTCGAATGAGCAGTTCTTC; cdr3_aa: CSVDSNEQFF
d_call: NA; v_call: TRBV30; cdr3_length: 17; j_call: TRBJ1-4; clone_size: NA; cdr3_nt: TGTGCCTGGAGTGACTACTCGGAGGAGGCGACTAATGAAAAACTGTTTTTT; cdr3_aa: CAWSDYSEEATNEKLFF
d_call: NA; v_call: TRBV2; cdr3_length: 14; j_call: TRBJ2-1; clone_size: NA; cdr3_nt: TGTGCCAGCGGACCCGGGACATTGTACAATGAGCAGTTCTTC; cdr3_aa: CASGPGTLYNEQFF
d_call: NA; v_call: TRBV6-5; cdr3_length: 14; j_call: TRBJ1-1; clone_size: NA; cdr3_nt: TGTGCCAGCAGTTACTCGGTTCGGGGCACTGAAGCTTTCTTT; cdr3_aa: CASSYSVRGTEAFF
d_call: NA; v_call: TRBV5-1; cdr3_length: 14; j_call: TRBJ1-1; clone_size: NA; cdr3_nt: TGCGCCAGCAGCTTGGACAGGACGAACACTGAAGCTTTCTTT; cdr3_aa: CASSLDRTNTEAFF
d_call: NA; v_call: TRBV28; cdr3_length: 14; j_call: TRBJ1-5; clone_size: NA; cdr3_nt: TGTGCCAGCGCTATTCGGGGTATCAATCAGCCCCAGCATTTT; cdr3_aa: CASAIRGINQPQHF
d_call: NA; v_call: TRBV5-4; cdr3_length: 16; j_call: TRBJ2-1; clone_size: NA; cdr3_nt: TGTGCCAGCAGCTTGTCCCCCGCGGCCCATAACAATGAGCAGTTCTTC; cdr3_aa: CASSLSPAAHNNEQFF
d_call: NA; v_call: TRBV27; cdr3_length: 15; j_call: TRBJ1-6; clone_size: NA; cdr3_nt: TGTGCCAGCAGCCCGCCGGGACATTATAATTCACCCCTCCACTTT; cdr3_aa: CASSPPGHYNSPLHF
d_call: NA; v_call: TRBV19; cdr3_length: 15; j_call: TRBJ1-5; clone_size: NA; cdr3_nt: TGTGCCAGTAGTTCCCGACAGAATAGCAATCAGCCCCAGCATTTT; cdr3_aa: CASSSRQNSNQPQHF
d_call: NA; v_call: TRBV7-9; cdr3_length: 12; j_call: TRBJ2-7; clone_size: NA; cdr3_nt: TGTGCCAGCAGCCTGAGCTCCTACGAGCAGTACTTC; cdr3_aa: CASSLSSYEQYF
d_call: TRBD1; v_call: TRBV11-2; cdr3_length: 14; j_call: TRBJ1-2; clone_size: NA; cdr3_nt: TGTGCCAGCAGCTTAGTCCACCGGACAGGCGGCTACACCTTC; cdr3_aa: CASSLVHRTGGYTF
d_call: TRBD2; v_call: TRBV2; cdr3_length: 14; j_call: TRBJ2-2; clone_size: NA; cdr3_nt: TGTGCAAGCACGGGACTAGAAAGGACCGGGGAGCTGTTTTTT; cdr3_aa: CASTGLERTGELFF
d_call: TRBD1; v_call: TRBV27; cdr3_length: 14; j_call: TRBJ1-2; clone_size: NA; cdr3_nt: TGTGCCAGCAGTCTAGAGGGACAGGCAGGTGGCTACACCTTC; cdr3_aa: CASSLEGQAGGYTF
d_call: NA; v_call: TRBV27; cdr3_length: 13; j_call: TRBJ2-7; clone_size: NA; cdr3_nt: TGTGCCAGCAGTTTACACAGGGGGGGGGAGCAGTACTTC; cdr3_aa: CASSLHRGGEQYF
d_call: TRBD1; v_call: TRBV28; cdr3_length: 14; j_call: TRBJ2-1; clone_size: NA; cdr3_nt: TGTGCCAGCAGTTTAGACCAGGGGGCAGATGAGCAGTTCTTC; cdr3_aa: CASSLDQGADEQFF
d_call: TRBD1; v_call: TRBV14; cdr3_length: 13; j_call: TRBJ2-7; clone_size: NA; cdr3_nt: TGTGCCAGCAGCCAAGGACAGGGCAACGAGCAGTACTTC; cdr3_aa: CASSQGQGNEQYF
d_call: TRBD2; v_call: TRBV7-6; cdr3_length: 15; j_call: TRBJ2-3; clone_size: NA; cdr3_nt: TGTGCCAGCAGCTTAGATCTGCGGGAGGGTAATACGCAGTATTTT; cdr3_aa: CASSLDLREGNTQYF
d_call: NA; v_call: TRBV27; cdr3_length: 11; j_call: TRBJ2-1; clone_size: once; cdr3_nt: TGTGCCAGCAGATTCATTAATGAGCAGTTCTTC; cdr3_aa: CASRFINEQFF
d_call: NA; v_call: TRBV4-1; cdr3_length: 15; j_call: TRBJ1-5; clone_size: NA; cdr3_nt: TGCGCCAGCAGCCAATGGGTAGGGGGCAATCAGCCCCAGCATTTT; cdr3_aa: CASSQWVGGNQPQHF
d_call: NA; v_call: TRBV19; cdr3_length: 16; j_call: TRBJ1-5; clone_size: NA; cdr3_nt: TGTGCCAGTAGTATGGGGGCAGGGGATTTCAATCAGCCCCAGCATTTT; cdr3_aa: CASSMGAGDFNQPQHF
d_call: TRBD1; v_call: TRBV27; cdr3_length: 14; j_call: TRBJ2-5; clone_size: NA; cdr3_nt: TGTGCCAGCAGTCCGGGGACAGGCGAAGAGACCCAGTACTTC; cdr3_aa: CASSPGTGEETQYF
d_call: NA; v_call: TRBV29-1; cdr3_length: 11; j_call: TRBJ1-2; clone_size: NA; cdr3_nt: TGCAGCGTTGGGCAGGGAGGAGGCTACACCTTC; cdr3_aa: CSVGQGGGYTF
d_call: TRBD1; v_call: TRBV28; cdr3_length: 18; j_call: TRBJ2-1; clone_size: NA; cdr3_nt: TGTGCCAGCAGTTTATTGTGGCCCCCGGGACAGGCCTACAATGAGCAGTTCTTC; cdr3_aa: CASSLLWPPGQAYNEQFF
d_call: NA; v_call: TRBV15; cdr3_length: 18; j_call: TRBJ2-2; clone_size: NA; cdr3_nt: TGTGCCACCAGCAGAGGACTACAGGAGGGATTGAACACCGGGGAGCTGTTTTTT; cdr3_aa: CATSRGLQEGLNTGELFF
d_call: TRBD1; v_call: TRBV7-9; cdr3_length: 16; j_call: TRBJ1-2; clone_size: NA; cdr3_nt: TGTGCCAGCAGCGATTGGACAGGGGAGCAGAGCTATGGCTACACCTTC; cdr3_aa: CASSDWTGEQSYGYTF
d_call: TRBD2; v_call: TRBV5-4; cdr3_length: 16; j_call: TRBJ2-3; clone_size: NA; cdr3_nt: TGTGCCAGCAGCTCGGGACTAGCGGGAGTCCCAGATACGCAGTATTTT; cdr3_aa: CASSSGLAGVPDTQYF
d_call: NA; v_call: TRBV19; cdr3_length: 14; j_call: TRBJ2-5; clone_size: NA; cdr3_nt: TGTGCCAGTAGTATATTTAGCTCCGGAGAGACCCAGTACTTC; cdr3_aa: CASSIFSSGETQYF
d_call: TRBD2; v_call: TRBV27; cdr3_length: 16; j_call: TRBJ2-1; clone_size: NA; cdr3_nt: TGTGCCAGCAGTCCCACCCTAGCGGGAGGAAAGGGTGAGCAGTTCTTC; cdr3_aa: CASSPTLAGGKGEQFF
d_call: NA; v_call: TRBV19; cdr3_length: 18; j_call: TRBJ2-2; clone_size: NA; cdr3_nt: TGTGCCAGCACCTCCCCATATCGGGGGAGTTCGAACACCGGGGAGCTGTTTTTT; cdr3_aa: CASTSPYRGSSNTGELFF
d_call: NA; v_call: TRBV27; cdr3_length: 16; j_call: TRBJ2-5; clone_size: once; cdr3_nt: TGTGCCAGCAGTTTGGGGAGGGGAGGGGGTGTGGGGGAGCAGTACTTC; cdr3_aa: CASSLGRGGGVGEQYF
d_call: NA; v_call: TRBV27; cdr3_length: 13; j_call: TRBJ2-5; clone_size: once; cdr3_nt: TGTGCGTGGAGGGAACAGTACCAAGAGACCCAGTACTTC; cdr3_aa: CAWREQYQETQYF
d_call: TRBD2; v_call: TRBV6-5; cdr3_length: 15; j_call: TRBJ2-3; clone_size: NA; cdr3_nt: TGTGCCAGCAGTTACTCTTCCCTAGCGGGCGATACGCAGTATTTT; cdr3_aa: CASSYSSLAGDTQYF
d_call: NA; v_call: TRBV21-1; cdr3_length: 19; j_call: TRBJ1-4; clone_size: NA; cdr3_nt: TGTGCCAGCAGCAAGGTCAGGGGCGACGGGTTTGCAACTAATGAAAAACTGTTTTTT; cdr3_aa: CASSKVRGDGFATNEKLFF
d_call: TRBD1; v_call: TRBV5-4; cdr3_length: 17; j_call: TRBJ2-1; clone_size: NA; cdr3_nt: TGTGCCAGCAGCTTATCCGGGACAGGGAGCTCCTACAATGAGCAGTTCTTC; cdr3_aa: CASSLSGTGSSYNEQFF
d_call: NA; v_call: TRBV27; cdr3_length: 20; j_call: TRBJ1-2; clone_size: NA; cdr3_nt: TGTGCCAGCAGTTTATCCCCCACAGGCCCAAGTTTCGGGCCGGACTATGGCTACACCTTC; cdr3_aa: CASSLSPTGPSFGPDYGYTF
d_call: TRBD1; v_call: TRBV6-1; cdr3_length: 14; j_call: TRBJ2-1; clone_size: NA; cdr3_nt: TGTGCCAGCAGTGGGGAGTGGGACAGCAATGAGCAGTTCTTC; cdr3_aa: CASSGEWDSNEQFF
d_call: NA; v_call: TRBV4-3; cdr3_length: 16; j_call: TRBJ1-2; clone_size: few; cdr3_nt: TGCGCCAGCAGCCAAGATCCGGGAGGGGGAAGTAGCGGCTACACCTTC; cdr3_aa: CASSQDPGGGSSGYTF
d_call: NA; v_call: TRBV5-1; cdr3_length: 13; j_call: TRBJ1-1; clone_size: NA; cdr3_nt: TGCGCCAGCAGCATAGGACAGAACACTGAAGCTTTCTTT; cdr3_aa: CASSIGQNTEAFF
d_call: TRBD2; v_call: TRBV2; cdr3_length: 16; j_call: TRBJ2-1; clone_size: NA; cdr3_nt: TGTGCCAGCAGTGAGACTGTGGCGGGAGGGCGCAATGAGCAGTTCTTC; cdr3_aa: CASSETVAGGRNEQFF
d_call: NA; v_call: TRBV19; cdr3_length: 13; j_call: TRBJ1-1; clone_size: once; cdr3_nt: TGTGCCAGTAGTCCCACCTCAGGGACTGAAGCTTTCTTT; cdr3_aa: CASSPTSGTEAFF
d_call: TRBD1; v_call: TRBV28; cdr3_length: 13; j_call: TRBJ1-2; clone_size: NA; cdr3_nt: TGTGCCAGCAGTTTGACAGGGCCGACGGGCTACACCTTC; cdr3_aa: CASSLTGPTGYTF
d_call: NA; v_call: TRBV19; cdr3_length: 12; j_call: TRBJ1-2; clone_size: NA; cdr3_nt: TGTGCCAGTATGGGACAAGACTATGGCTACACCTTC; cdr3_aa: CASMGQDYGYTF
d_call: TRBD1; v_call: TRBV7-2; cdr3_length: 15; j_call: TRBJ1-3; clone_size: NA; cdr3_nt: TGTGCCAGCAGTAACAGGGGAGGCTCTGGAAACACCATATATTTT; cdr3_aa: CASSNRGGSGNTIYF
d_call: TRBD2; v_call: TRBV9; cdr3_length: 15; j_call: TRBJ2-1; clone_size: NA; cdr3_nt: TGTGCCAGCAGCCCAAGCGGGGATGCCTACAATGAGCAGTTCTTC; cdr3_aa: CASSPSGDAYNEQFF
d_call: NA; v_call: TRBV11-2; cdr3_length: 17; j_call: TRBJ2-5; clone_size: NA; cdr3_nt: TGTGCCAGCAGCCAAGAAGAGGTCCCTAGCGCTAGGGAGACCCAGTACTTC; cdr3_aa: CASSQEEVPSARETQYF
d_call: NA; v_call: TRBV7-2; cdr3_length: 15; j_call: TRBJ2-4; clone_size: NA; cdr3_nt: TGTGCCAGCAGCTTCCGAGAGGGTTTCTCGGACATTCAGTACTTC; cdr3_aa: CASSFREGFSDIQYF
d_call: TRBD2; v_call: TRBV7-3; cdr3_length: 18; j_call: TRBJ2-1; clone_size: NA; cdr3_nt: TGTGCCAGCAGCTTAATACCCGTGGGACTAGCGGGAGATGGGGAGCAGTTCTTC; cdr3_aa: CASSLIPVGLAGDGEQFF
d_call: TRBD2; v_call: TRBV10-3; cdr3_length: 18; j_call: TRBJ2-1; clone_size: NA; cdr3_nt: TGTGCCATCAGTGAGTCGGGACTAGACGACCCTTTTTACAATGAGCAGTTCTTC; cdr3_aa: CAISESGLDDPFYNEQFF
d_call: TRBD2; v_call: TRBV11-2; cdr3_length: 16; j_call: TRBJ2-7; clone_size: NA; cdr3_nt: TGTGCCAGCAGCTTGTCAACTAGCGGGAATCCCTACGAGCAGTACTTC; cdr3_aa: CASSLSTSGNPYEQYF
d_call: NA; v_call: TRBV28; cdr3_length: 14; j_call: TRBJ1-6; clone_size: once; cdr3_nt: TGTGCCAGCAGTTTAGGGGCCGAACGTTCACCCCTCCACTTT; cdr3_aa: CASSLGAERSPLHF
d_call: TRBD1; v_call: TRBV10-3; cdr3_length: 16; j_call: TRBJ1-6; clone_size: once; cdr3_nt: TGTGCCATCAGTGCCCCACCGGGACAGGGGGATTCACCCCTCCACTTT; cdr3_aa: CAISAPPGQGDSPLHF